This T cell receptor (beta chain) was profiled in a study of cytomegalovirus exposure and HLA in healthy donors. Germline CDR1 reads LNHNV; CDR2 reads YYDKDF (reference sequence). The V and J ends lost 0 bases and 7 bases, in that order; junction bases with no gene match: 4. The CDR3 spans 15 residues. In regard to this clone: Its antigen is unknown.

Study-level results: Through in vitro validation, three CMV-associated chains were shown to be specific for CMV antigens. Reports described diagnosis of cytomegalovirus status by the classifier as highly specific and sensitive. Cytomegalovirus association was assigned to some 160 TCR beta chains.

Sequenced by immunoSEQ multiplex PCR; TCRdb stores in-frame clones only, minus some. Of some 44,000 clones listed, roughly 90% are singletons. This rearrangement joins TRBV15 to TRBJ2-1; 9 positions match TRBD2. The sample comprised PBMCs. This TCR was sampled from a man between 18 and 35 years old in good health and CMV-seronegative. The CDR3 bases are TGTGCCACCAGCAGAGATTTCCTAGCGGGAAATGAGCAGTTCTTC. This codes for CATSRDFLAGNEQFF. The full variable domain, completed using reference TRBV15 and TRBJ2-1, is DAMVIQNPRYQVTQFGKPVTLSCSQTLNHNVMYWYQQKSSQAPKLLFHYYDKDFNNEADTPDNFQSRRPNTSFCFLDIRSPGLGDTAMYLCATSRDFLAGNEQFFGPGTRLTVL.